This is a list of T cell receptor beta chains from one sample in a study of blood T cells in healthy people across ages. TCRdb ran MiXCR on the 5' RACE reads and lists one entry per CDR3 protein. Found here are about 800,000 distinct CDR3 sequences, roughly 25% of them singletons; the top ten hold approximately 4%. The sample was also reused in another study, on T cells of mothers and their children.

The sequencing input was blood. The receptors come from a boy younger than 18 in good health. The CDR3 runs from the conserved cysteine through the conserved F or W. A D gene is named only where the DNA matches it firmly. Rows give clone size only sometimes, using once, few, many, or a class for an expanded clone.

d_gene | j_gene | len | abundance | v_gene | CDR3nt | CDR3aa
. | TRBJ1-2 | 16 | . | TRBV7-9 | TGTGCCAGCAGCTTTCCGATTACAGCCCCACAGTATGGCTACACCTTC | CASSFPITAPQYGYTF
TRBD1 | TRBJ2-7 | 14 | . | TRBV5-5 | TGTGCCAGCAGCTTCTGGACAGGGAGCGACGAGCAGTACTTC | CASSFWTGSDEQYF
. | TRBJ1-2 | 14 | . | TRBV20-1 | TGCAGTGCTAGGGAGGCAGGCTCCCACTATGGCTACACCTTC | CSAREAGSHYGYTF
. | TRBJ1-6 | 16 | . | TRBV9 | TGTGCCAGCAGCGTAGGGTCCTCCACTGGGTATTCACCCCTCCACTTT | CASSVGSSTGYSPLHF
. | TRBJ2-7 | 14 | . | TRBV7-2 | TGTGCCAGCAGCTTAGACTACAGCTCCTACGAGCAGTACTTC | CASSLDYSSYEQYF
. | TRBJ2-1 | 14 | . | TRBV20-1 | TGCAGTGCTAGAGATAGGGTAGCCTACAATGAGCAGTTCTTC | CSARDRVAYNEQFF
TRBD1 | TRBJ1-4 | 17 | few | TRBV6-1 | TGTGCCAGCAGAAAAACAGGGGGACAACTGTCTAATGAAAAACTGTTTTTT | CASRKTGGQLSNEKLFF
TRBD1 | TRBJ2-3 | 16 | . | TRBV12-3/TRBV12-4 | TGTGCCAGCAGATCATTACCGGGACAGGGGGCAGATACGCAGTATTTT | CASRSLPGQGADTQYF
. | TRBJ1-1 | 13 | . | TRBV4-1 | TGCGCCAGCAGCCAAAGAGTGGTTACTGAAGCTTTCTTT | CASSQRVVTEAFF
TRBD2 | TRBJ2-7 | 15 | few | TRBV12-3/TRBV12-4 | TGTGCCAGCACCCAACAGACTAGCGGGAGGTCCGAGCAGTACTTC | CASTQQTSGRSEQYF
TRBD1 | TRBJ2-5 | 16 | . | TRBV28 | TGTGCCAGCAACCCCAGCTGGACAGGGGGCATGGAGACCCAGTACTTC | CASNPSWTGGMETQYF
. | TRBJ1-2 | 13 | few | TRBV20-1 | TGCAGTGCTAGCGACGGGGTTAACTATGGCTACACCTTC | CSASDGVNYGYTF
. | TRBJ2-3 | 13 | . | TRBV20-1 | TGCAGTGCTAGCCGATCGGGCACAGATACGCAGTATTTT | CSASRSGTDTQYF
. | TRBJ2-3 | 18 | . | TRBV6-5 | TGTGCCAGCAGTTACCCCCTTTTCGAGACAAATCCCACAGATACGCAGTATTTT | CASSYPLFETNPTDTQYF
TRBD2 | TRBJ2-3 | 17 | . | TRBV7-9 | TGTGCCAGCAGCTTAGAGGCTAGCGGGAGAAGGACAGATACGCAGTATTTT | CASSLEASGRRTDTQYF